This TCR beta chain was documented in a study of cytomegalovirus exposure and HLA in healthy donors. Both 60 Vbeta primers and 13 Jbeta primers went into the PCR. TCRdb keeps only in-frame clones here, not all; method: immunoSEQ multiplex PCR. The profile covers approximately 100,000 clones, with 75% appearing a single time and about 4.5% taken by the ten largest. Findings of the study overall: Most subjects had HLA-A and HLA-B alleles reportedly predicted accurately by TCR beta sequences.

Between the trimmed V and J ends, which lost 1 base and 2 bases, there was a span of 6 bases. The CDR3 spans 13 residues. CDR1 is SGHAT, CDR2 FQNNGV, per germline. This clone was picked up a small number of times. The antigen remains unidentified. This sample also contains other DNA sequences that code for the same CDR3. This receptor was obtained from a woman aged 18-30 years in good health and CMV-seropositive. The rearrangement uses TRBV11-2 and TRBJ2-7; D unresolved. The specimen sequenced was PBMCs. CDR3 region: CASSLGLAYEQYF. The CDR3 nucleotides read TGTGCCAGCAGCTTAGGACTGGCCTACGAGCAGTACTTC.